This is a list of T cell receptor beta chains from one sample in a study of Graves' ophthalmopathy and Graves' hyperthyroidism. TCRdb re-called the multiplex PCR reads with MiXCR, one entry per CDR3 protein. The table records 340,000 or so distinct CDR3 sequences, 15% to 20% of them present only once. Input material: peripheral blood. These TCRs come from an adult man with Graves' ophthalmopathy. Both conserved end residues are part of each CDR3. D genes are given only for firm matches. The size field is filled for only some rows; it gives once, few, many or a size class.

TRBV28	TRBJ1-1	many	.	TGTGCCAGCCAAACCGGGGTCACTGAAGCTTTCTTT	CASQTGVTEAFF
TRBV2	TRBJ1-2	many	TRBD1	TGTGCCAGCAGACGGGACAGGGGGAATCGCTACACCTTC	CASRRDRGNRYTF
TRBV12-3/TRBV12-4	TRBJ1-5	many	.	TGTGCCAGCAGTTTAGGTGCGGATCAGCCCCAGCATTTT	CASSLGADQPQHF
TRBV5-1	TRBJ1-6	many	.	TGCGCCAGCAGCTTGGACTTCCGGGGAGATAATTCACCCCTCCACTTT	CASSLDFRGDNSPLHF
TRBV20-1	TRBJ1-1	many	.	TGCAGTGCTAGAGGCCGGCCGGGGGTCCCGATGACTGAAGCTTTCTTT	CSARGRPGVPMTEAFF
TRBV5-1	TRBJ2-5	many	TRBD1	TGCGCCAGCGGCCAGGGGGAAGAGACCCAGTACTTC	CASGQGEETQYF
TRBV28	TRBJ2-7	many	.	TGTGCCAGCAGTTTATCGGCAGAGCCTTACAACGAGCAGTACTTC	CASSLSAEPYNEQYF
TRBV7-2	TRBJ2-7	many	.	TGTGCCAGCACCGGAGGGGCCGAGCAGTACTTC	CASTGGAEQYF
TRBV6-5	TRBJ1-3	.	.	TGTGCCAGCAGTTACTCGTCTCCGGGAGTCTCTGGAAACACCATATATTTT	CASSYSSPGVSGNTIYF
TRBV6-2/TRBV6-3	TRBJ2-5	many	TRBD1	TGTGCCAGCAGTTACTCATCGTTGGCCCCGGACAGGCAACAAGAGACCCAGTACTTC	CASSYSSLAPDRQQETQYF
TRBV19	TRBJ2-7	.	.	TGTGCCAGTAGTATGGGGGGACACCAAACCTACGAGCAGTACTTC	CASSMGGHQTYEQYF
TRBV19	TRBJ1-5	many	.	TGTGCCAGTAGCTCAGGCCTCGCTGAGCCCCAGCATTTT	CASSSGLAEPQHF
TRBV5-6	TRBJ1-2	many	TRBD1	TGTGCCAGCAGCCACCGGACAGGCTTCTATGGCTACACCTTC	CASSHRTGFYGYTF
TRBV7-2	TRBJ2-2	many	TRBD1	TGTGCCAGCAGCTCCCGACAGGGCGGCACCGGGGAGCTGTTTTTT	CASSSRQGGTGELFF
TRBV19	TRBJ1-1	.	TRBD1	TGTGCCAGTAGTAAAGACAGGGGGCGAGGGAACACTGAAGCTTTCTTT	CASSKDRGRGNTEAFF
TRBV10-3	TRBJ1-3	many	.	TGTGCCATCAGTAACCAGGGGAGAACTGGAGACACCATATATTTT	CAISNQGRTGDTIYF
TRBV30	TRBJ1-1	.	.	TGTGCCTGGAGTGTAGTCACAGGTCGGAATGTTGCTTTCTTT	CAWSVVTGRNVAFF
TRBV10-3	TRBJ1-2	many	.	TGTGCCACCCAGGACGGGAACTATGGCTACACCTTC	CATQDGNYGYTF
TRBV14	TRBJ2-7	many	TRBD2	TGTGCCAGCAGCCAAGTACTAGCGAGCGAGCAGTACTTC	CASSQVLASEQYF
TRBV11-1	TRBJ1-1	once	TRBD1	TGTGCCAGCAGCCCCCAGTGGGGACAGGGATTCCTTGGCACTGAAGCTTTCTTT	CASSPQWGQGFLGTEAFF
TRBV7-9	TRBJ2-7	many	.	TGTGCCAGCGAAGGGGCGTTCGCCCCCTACGAGCAGTACTTC	CASEGAFAPYEQYF
TRBV7-8	TRBJ2-7	many	TRBD1	TGTGCCAGCAGCTCCCGGTACATCTCAGGGACAGGGGTCTCCGAGCAGTACTTC	CASSSRYISGTGVSEQYF
TRBV7-8	TRBJ1-5	many	.	TGTGCCAGCAGCTTATGGTCAGGGCGTTTGGAGCCCCAGCATTTT	CASSLWSGRLEPQHF
TRBV20-1	TRBJ1-1	many	TRBD1	TGCAGTGCTTCCGGGACAGGGGGCGCCATGAACACTGAAGCTTTCTTT	CSASGTGGAMNTEAFF
TRBV24-1	TRBJ2-5	many	.	TGTGCCACCGAGGACAACCAAGAGACCCAGTACTTC	CATEDNQETQYF
TRBV6-2/TRBV6-3	TRBJ1-1	many	.	TGTGCCAGCAGTTACAGGATAGGCACTGAAGCTTTCTTT	CASSYRIGTEAFF
TRBV7-8	TRBJ2-5	.	TRBD1	TGTGCCAGCAGCAAATCAATTGGACAGGCGGAAGAGACCCAGTACTTC	CASSKSIGQAEETQYF
TRBV28	TRBJ1-1	many	.	TGTGCCACGTCCCCCCCAACCGGGACGGCATACACTGAAGCTTTCTTT	CATSPPTGTAYTEAFF
TRBV4-2	TRBJ1-1	many	.	TGTGCCAGCAGCCAAGGGGCCTTGAACACTGAAGCTTTCTTT	CASSQGALNTEAFF
TRBV7-6	TRBJ2-4	many	TRBD2	TGTGCCAGCAGCCCAACGGGACTAGCGGGAGTCGGACGCAAAAACATTCAGTACTTC	CASSPTGLAGVGRKNIQYF
TRBV15	TRBJ2-2	many	TRBD1	TGTGCCACCAGCTCAGGGACAGGGAACACCGGGGAGCTGTTTTTT	CATSSGTGNTGELFF
TRBV6-2/TRBV6-3	TRBJ2-2	many	.	TGTGCCAGCAGTTACTCGATCCAGGGCCGCTCTGGGGACACCGGGGAGCTGTTTTTT	CASSYSIQGRSGDTGELFF
TRBV12-3/TRBV12-4	TRBJ1-6	many	.	TGTGCCAGCAGTTTTCAGGGAAATTCACCCCTCCACTTT	CASSFQGNSPLHF
TRBV27	TRBJ2-7	.	TRBD2	TGTGCCAGCAGCCCCGCAGAGGGAGGGTACGAGCAGTACTTC	CASSPAEGGYEQYF
TRBV2	TRBJ1-2	many	TRBD1	TGTGCCAGCAGTGCAGCCGGGACAGTCTATGGCTACACCTTC	CASSAAGTVYGYTF
TRBV30	TRBJ1-2	many	TRBD1	TGTGCCTGGAGCCGGACCGCGACAGGGGTTGATGGCTACACCTTC	CAWSRTATGVDGYTF
TRBV28	TRBJ2-5	.	.	TGTGCCAGCAGTTTATACCTCGGACGGATTGACAAAGAGACCCAGTACTTC	CASSLYLGRIDKETQYF
TRBV7-8	TRBJ2-5	many	TRBD2	TGTGCCGGGTCCGTAGCGGGGGGGCCCAAGACCCAGTACTTC	CAGSVAGGPKTQYF
TRBV28	TRBJ1-5	many	.	TGTGCCAGCAGTTTTACCGGCAATCAGCCCCAGCATTTT	CASSFTGNQPQHF
TRBV7-3	TRBJ2-5	.	TRBD1	TGTGCCAGCAGCGACCACCCGGGACAGGGGCACCAAGAGACCCAGTACTTC	CASSDHPGQGHQETQYF
TRBV6-2/TRBV6-3	TRBJ1-1	many	TRBD1	TGTGCCAGCAGCGACAGGGGCGGGGAAACTTTCTTT	CASSDRGGETFF